The next 3 T cell receptor beta chains were all read from a single sample in a study of blood T cell repertoires in COVID-19. This table comes from immunoSEQ multiplex PCR, and its TCRdb copy is limited to in-frame clones, with some not included. The top ten clones hold approximately 11% of a sample with 75,000 to 100,000 clones, about 84% of them seen once. Sequences were obtained from peripheral blood. These receptors were collected from a woman older than 75 with acute or convalescent COVID-19.

The chain carries TRBV30 and TRBJ1-2; D unresolved. Germline CDR1 is GTSNPN and CDR2 is SVGIG (reference sequence). This CDR3 is built from 12 residues. V shed 5 bases and J shed 0 bases, with 7 bases lying between them. This chain's CDR3 is CAWGAANYGYTF. The CDR3 DNA is TGTGCCTGGGGAGCAGCTAACTATGGCTACACCTTC. The full variable domain, in which reference TRBV30 and TRBJ1-2 provide the parts outside the CDR3, is SQTIHQWPATLVQPVGSPLSLECTVEGTSNPNLYWYRQAAGRGLQLLFYSVGIGQISSEVPQNLSASRPQDRQFILSSKKLLLSDSGFYLCAWGAANYGYTFGSGTRLTVV.

The chain is built from TRBV4-1 and TRBJ2-5; 8 nucleotides agree with TRBD2. Germline CDR1 MGHRA, CDR2 YSYEKL. V lost 2 bases and J lost 4; bases outside the gene matches: 9. The CDR3 extends over 16 amino acids. The CDR3 DNA reads as TGCGCCAGCAGCCAACTGCCCGGGGGGGGACCAGAGACCCAGTACTTC. It encodes CASSQLPGGGPETQYF.

The chain combines TRBV18 with TRBJ2-3; possibly TRBD1 for D (6 bases). The V end was cut by 0 bases, the J end by 2 bases, with 9 bases between. In germline, CDR1 is KGHSH, CDR2 LQKENI. The length of the CDR3 is 15 residues. This CDR3 is CASSPPGATTDTQYF. CDR3 DNA sequence: TGTGCCAGCTCACCACCGGGGGCCACCACAGATACGCAGTATTTT.